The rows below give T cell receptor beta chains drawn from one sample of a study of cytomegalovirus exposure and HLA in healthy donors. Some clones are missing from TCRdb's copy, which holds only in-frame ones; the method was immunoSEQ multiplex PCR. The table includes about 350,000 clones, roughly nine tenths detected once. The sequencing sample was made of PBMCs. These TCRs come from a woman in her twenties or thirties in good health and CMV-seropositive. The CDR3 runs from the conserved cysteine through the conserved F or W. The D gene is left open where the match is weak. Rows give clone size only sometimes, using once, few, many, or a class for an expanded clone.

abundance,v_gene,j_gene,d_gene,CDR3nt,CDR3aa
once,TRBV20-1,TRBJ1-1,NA,TGCAGTGCTAGAGGCTCGACTGAAGCTTTCTTT,CSARGSTEAFF
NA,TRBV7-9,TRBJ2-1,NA,TGTGCCAGCAGCTTACTACCTAGGGATGAGCAGTTCTTC,CASSLLPRDEQFF
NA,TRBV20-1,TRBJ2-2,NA,TGCAGTGCTAGAGGGTACGGGGAGCTGTTTTTT,CSARGYGELFF
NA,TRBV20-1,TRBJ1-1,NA,TGCAGTGCCGGGGGGACCACCGCAGCTTTCTTT,CSAGGTTAAFF
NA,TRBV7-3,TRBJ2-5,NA,TGTGCCAGCAGCCAGATCATGGGGCCTCAAGAGACCCAGTACTTC,CASSQIMGPQETQYF
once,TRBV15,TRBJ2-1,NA,TGTGCCACCAGCCCCCCCGCGGGCAAGGGGCAGTTCTTC,CATSPPAGKGQFF
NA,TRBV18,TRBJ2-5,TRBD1,TGTGCCAGCTCATTGGGACAGCTAGAGACCCAGTACTTC,CASSLGQLETQYF
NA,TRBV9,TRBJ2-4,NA,TGTGCCAGCAAAACCTGCATTCAGTACTTC,CASKTCIQYF
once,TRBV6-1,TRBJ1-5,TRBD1,TGTGCCAGCAGTGAACTGACAGGGAGCAATCAGCCCCAGCATTTT,CASSELTGSNQPQHF
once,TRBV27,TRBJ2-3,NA,TGTGCCAGCAGTTTATGGGCCTCTAGCACAGATACGCAGTATTTT,CASSLWASSTDTQYF
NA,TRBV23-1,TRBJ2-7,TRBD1,TGCGCCAGCAGTCAACCCACCGGGACAGGCTTCTTC,CASSQPTGTGFF
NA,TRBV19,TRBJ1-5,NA,TGTGCCAGTACTAACAGGGCTCAGCCCCAGCATTTT,CASTNRAQPQHF
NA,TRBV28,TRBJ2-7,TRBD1,TGTGCCAGCAGTTATTCGGGACAGTCCTACGAGCAGTACTTC,CASSYSGQSYEQYF
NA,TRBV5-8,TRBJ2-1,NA,TGTGCCAGCAGCTTGGGGGGAGGAGCCCCAAGGGTGTTCTTC,CASSLGGGAPRVFF
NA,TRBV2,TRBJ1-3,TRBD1,TGTGCCAGAACAGGGGGCTCTGGAAACACCATATATTTT,CARTGGSGNTIYF
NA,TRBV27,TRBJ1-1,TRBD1,TGTGCCAGCAGTGAAGGACAGGGGGGCGGGACTGAAGCTTTCTTT,CASSEGQGGGTEAFF
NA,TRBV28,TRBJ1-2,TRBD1,TGTGCCAGCACCACTCCGGGACAGCTATCGGGCTACACCTTC,CASTTPGQLSGYTF
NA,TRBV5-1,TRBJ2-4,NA,TGCGCCAGCTCGTTAGGCCCCAGAGCCAAAAACATTCAGTACTTC,CASSLGPRAKNIQYF
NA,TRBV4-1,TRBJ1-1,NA,TGCGCCAGCAGCCAAGATTTACGGACGAACACTGAAGCTTTCTTT,CASSQDLRTNTEAFF
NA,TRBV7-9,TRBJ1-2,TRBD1,TGTGCCAGCATACCGACAGGGTACTCTGGCTACACCTTC,CASIPTGYSGYTF
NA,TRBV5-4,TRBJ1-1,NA,TGTGCCAGCAGCTTACAGGGCGCGCGGACTGAAGCTTTCTTT,CASSLQGARTEAFF
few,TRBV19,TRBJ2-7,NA,TGTGCCAGTAGTATAGCCGCGACAGTGACCTACGAGCAGTACTTC,CASSIAATVTYEQYF
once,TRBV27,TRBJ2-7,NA,TGTGCCAGCAGGCAGGGACCGGCCCTGTTCGTCGAGCAGTACTTC,CASRQGPALFVEQYF
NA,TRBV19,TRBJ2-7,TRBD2,TGTGCCAGTAGTATAAGGAGGCTAGCGGGTAGCGAGCAGTACTTC,CASSIRRLAGSEQYF
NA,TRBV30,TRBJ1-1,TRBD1,TGTGCCTGGAGTGTAGAGGGACAGGGACACACTGAAGCTTTCTTT,CAWSVEGQGHTEAFF
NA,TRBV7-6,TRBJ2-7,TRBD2,TGTGCCAGCAGCACGACTAGCGGGAGTCGCGAGCAGTACTTC,CASSTTSGSREQYF
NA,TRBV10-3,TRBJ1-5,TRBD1,TGTGCCATCTCGCAGGGGGAGCCAGGCAATCAGCCCCAGCATTTT,CAISQGEPGNQPQHF
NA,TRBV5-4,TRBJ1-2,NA,TGTGCCAGCAGCTTGGTAGGGGTTGGCTACACCTTC,CASSLVGVGYTF
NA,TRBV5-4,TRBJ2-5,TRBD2,TGTGCCAGCAGCTGGGAGCGGGGGGGAGAGGGGAAGACCCAGTACTTC,CASSWERGGEGKTQYF
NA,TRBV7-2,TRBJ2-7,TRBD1,TGTGCCAGCAGCAGGACCGGGACAGATTCCTACGAGCAGTACTTC,CASSRTGTDSYEQYF
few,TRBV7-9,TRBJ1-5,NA,TGTGCCAGCAGCTTGACAGAGGCCCAGCCCCAGCATTTT,CASSLTEAQPQHF
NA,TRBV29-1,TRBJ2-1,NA,TGCAGCGTAGCATCACAGGGCCCGGGGGATGAGCAGTTCTTC,CSVASQGPGDEQFF
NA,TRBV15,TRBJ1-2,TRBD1,TGTGCCACCAGCGCTCCGGACAGGCCGCCTTATGGCTACACCTTC,CATSAPDRPPYGYTF
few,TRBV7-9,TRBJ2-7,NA,TGTGCCAGCAGCTCCGGCACCTACGAGCAGTACTTC,CASSSGTYEQYF
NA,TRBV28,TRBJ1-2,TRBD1,TGTGCCAGCAGTTTATCTGGACAGGGGGCATTGGATGGCTACACCTTC,CASSLSGQGALDGYTF
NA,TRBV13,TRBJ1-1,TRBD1,TGTGCCAGCAGCTTAGGGACAGGGGTTTCCACTGAAGCTTTCTTT,CASSLGTGVSTEAFF
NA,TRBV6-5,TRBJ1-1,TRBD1,TGTGCCAGCACTACGCAGGGACAGGGGAACACTGAAGCTTTCTTT,CASTTQGQGNTEAFF
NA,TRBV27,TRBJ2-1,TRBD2,TGTGCCAGCAGTTTAGGCGGGAGTCTATCCTACAATGAGCAGTTCTTC,CASSLGGSLSYNEQFF
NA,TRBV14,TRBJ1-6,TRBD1,TGTGCCAGCAGCCATACAGGGGAAGGCTATCCGAATTCACCCCTCCACTTT,CASSHTGEGYPNSPLHF
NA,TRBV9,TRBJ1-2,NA,TGTGCCAGCAGCGTAGGGGGGCGCCATAACTATGGCTACACCTTC,CASSVGGRHNYGYTF
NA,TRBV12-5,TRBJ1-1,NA,TGTGCTAGTGGTTACGGGGAGTACACTGAAGCTTTCTTT,CASGYGEYTEAFF
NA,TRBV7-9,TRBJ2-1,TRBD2,TGTGCCAGCAGCTTAGCTTCCACTAGCGGCAACAATGAGCAGTTCTTC,CASSLASTSGNNEQFF
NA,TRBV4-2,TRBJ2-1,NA,TGTGCCAGCAGCTTACGTCGGGACGACGATGAGCAGTTCTTC,CASSLRRDDDEQFF
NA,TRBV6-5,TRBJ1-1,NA,TGTGCCAGCGGTAAGGCACAGCCAAACACTGAAGCTTTCTTT,CASGKAQPNTEAFF
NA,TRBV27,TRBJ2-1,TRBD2,TGTGCCAGCAGTTTTTCTAGCGGAATCTACAATGAGCAGTTCTTC,CASSFSSGIYNEQFF
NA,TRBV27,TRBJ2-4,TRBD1,TGTGCCAGCAGTTTAGGGACAGGGGGAAAAAACATTCAGTACTTC,CASSLGTGGKNIQYF
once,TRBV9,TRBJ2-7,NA,TGTGCCAGCAGCGTAGGACAGTTCGGACAATACGAGCAGTACTTC,CASSVGQFGQYEQYF
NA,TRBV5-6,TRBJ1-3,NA,TGTGCCAGTTCTAGGGCGGATGGAAACACCATATATTTT,CASSRADGNTIYF
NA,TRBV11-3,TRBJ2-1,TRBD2,TGTGCCAGCAGCTCTTGGCGGGAGGGCGATGAGCAGTTCTTC,CASSSWREGDEQFF
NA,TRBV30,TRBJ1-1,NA,TGTGCCTGGAGTGGGGTACCCATGAACACTGAAGCTTTCTTT,CAWSGVPMNTEAFF
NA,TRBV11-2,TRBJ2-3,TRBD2,TGTGCCAGCAGCTTCCCCTCTAGCGGAGTTACAGATACGCAGTATTTT,CASSFPSSGVTDTQYF
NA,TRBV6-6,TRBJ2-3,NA,TGTGCCAGCAGTTACCCAAGCAACAGGGAGGTCCCTCAGGTCGATTTT,CASSYPSNREVPQVDF
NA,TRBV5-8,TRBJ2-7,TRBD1,TGTGCCAGCAGCCGCTCTTTGTTAACCGGGACAGGGGAAGAGCAGTACTTC,CASSRSLLTGTGEEQYF
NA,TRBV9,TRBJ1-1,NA,TGTGCCAGCAGCGTAGATATCGGCACTGAAGCTTTCTTT,CASSVDIGTEAFF
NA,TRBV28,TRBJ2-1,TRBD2,TGTGCCAGCACTCTTAGCGGGGGGCCTGGGGATGAGCAGTTCTTC,CASTLSGGPGDEQFF
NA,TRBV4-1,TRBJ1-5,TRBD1,TGCGCCAGCAGCCTGACGGGAACAGGGGGTATGCAGCCCCAGCATTTT,CASSLTGTGGMQPQHF